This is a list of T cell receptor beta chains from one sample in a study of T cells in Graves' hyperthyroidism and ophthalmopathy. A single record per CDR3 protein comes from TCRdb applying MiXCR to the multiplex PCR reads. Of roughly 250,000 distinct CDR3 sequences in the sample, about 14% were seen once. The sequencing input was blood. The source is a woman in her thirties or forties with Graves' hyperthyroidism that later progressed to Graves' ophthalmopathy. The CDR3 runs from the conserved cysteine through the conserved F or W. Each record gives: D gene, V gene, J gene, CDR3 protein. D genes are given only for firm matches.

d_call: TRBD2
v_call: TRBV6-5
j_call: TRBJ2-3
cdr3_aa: CASSYSGGRSTDTQYF

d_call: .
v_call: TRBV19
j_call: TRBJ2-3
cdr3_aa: CASSIAGGSTDTQYF

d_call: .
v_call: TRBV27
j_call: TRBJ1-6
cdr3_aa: CASSLGLPESPLHF

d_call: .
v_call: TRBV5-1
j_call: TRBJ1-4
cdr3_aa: CASSLMPNEKLFF

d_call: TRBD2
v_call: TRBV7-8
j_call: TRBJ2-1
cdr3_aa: CASSLTVAGSSYNEQFF

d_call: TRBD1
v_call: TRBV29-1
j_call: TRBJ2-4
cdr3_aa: CSVQGAFKNIQYF

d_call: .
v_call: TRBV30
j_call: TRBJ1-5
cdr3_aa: CAWSTGNGQPQHF

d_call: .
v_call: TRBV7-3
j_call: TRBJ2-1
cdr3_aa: CASSPTVGSSYNEQFF

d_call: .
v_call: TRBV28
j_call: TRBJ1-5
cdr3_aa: CASSLLTVGRGQPQHF

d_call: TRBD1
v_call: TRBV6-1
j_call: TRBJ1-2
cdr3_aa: CASSFGQGGYIYTF

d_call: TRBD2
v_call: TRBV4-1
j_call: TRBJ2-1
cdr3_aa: CASSPRATSGQPYNEQFF

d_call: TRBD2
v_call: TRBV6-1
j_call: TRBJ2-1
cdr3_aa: CASSRGTSPYNEQFF

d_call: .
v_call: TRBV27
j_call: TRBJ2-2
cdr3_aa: CASSLVRDGELFF

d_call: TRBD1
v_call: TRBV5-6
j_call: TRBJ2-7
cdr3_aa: CASSIRDRSYEQYF

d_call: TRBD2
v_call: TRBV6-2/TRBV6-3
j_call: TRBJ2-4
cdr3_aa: CASSRSLAPLAKNIQYF

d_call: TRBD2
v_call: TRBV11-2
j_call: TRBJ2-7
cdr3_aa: CASSFGLAGGVGEQYF

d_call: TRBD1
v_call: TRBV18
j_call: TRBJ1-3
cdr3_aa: CASSRGTGGRSGNTIYF

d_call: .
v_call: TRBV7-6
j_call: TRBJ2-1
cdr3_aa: CASSLWEGDEQFF

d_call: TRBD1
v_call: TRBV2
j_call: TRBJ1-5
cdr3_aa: CASSRQGYQPQHF

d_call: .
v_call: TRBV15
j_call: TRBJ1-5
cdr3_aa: CATSRTRTPLNSNQPQHF

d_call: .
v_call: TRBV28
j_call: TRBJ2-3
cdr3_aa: CASSWGPKGTQYF

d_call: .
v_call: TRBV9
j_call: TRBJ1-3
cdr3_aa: CASSVGGPGPRQENTIYF

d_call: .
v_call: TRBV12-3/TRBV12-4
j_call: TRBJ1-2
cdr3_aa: CASSDSMTPPGYTF

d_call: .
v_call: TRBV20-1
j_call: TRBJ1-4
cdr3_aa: CSANPTPSYEKLFF

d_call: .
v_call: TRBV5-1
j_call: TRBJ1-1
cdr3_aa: CASSLIPGVSTEAFF

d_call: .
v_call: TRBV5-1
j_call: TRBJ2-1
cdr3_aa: CASSLVVGLALNEQFF

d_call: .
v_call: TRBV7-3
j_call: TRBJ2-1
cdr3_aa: CASSLSPFTNPFSSYNEQFF

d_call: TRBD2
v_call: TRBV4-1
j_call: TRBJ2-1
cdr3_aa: CASSQDPGLAGMNEQFF

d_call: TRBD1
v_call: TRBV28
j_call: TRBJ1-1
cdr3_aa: CASSWTGVGEAFF

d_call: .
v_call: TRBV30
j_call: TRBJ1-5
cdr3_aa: CAWSSGSNQPQHF

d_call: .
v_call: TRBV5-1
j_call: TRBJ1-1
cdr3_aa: CASSLGVNTEAFF

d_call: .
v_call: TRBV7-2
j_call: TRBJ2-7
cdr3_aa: CASSLAWGHAYEQYF

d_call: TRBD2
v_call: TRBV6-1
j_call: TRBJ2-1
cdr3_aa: CARRMSGSSYNEQFF

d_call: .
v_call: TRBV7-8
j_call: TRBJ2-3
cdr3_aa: CASSLGLATQYF

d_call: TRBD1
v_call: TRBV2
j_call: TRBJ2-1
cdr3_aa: CASSVGDRGSNEQFF

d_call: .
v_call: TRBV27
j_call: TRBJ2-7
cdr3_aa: CASSWTEYSSYEQYF

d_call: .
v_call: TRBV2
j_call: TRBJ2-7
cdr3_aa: CASREWYSYEQYF

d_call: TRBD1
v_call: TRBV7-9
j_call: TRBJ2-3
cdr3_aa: CASSTSGTGGPGYTQYF

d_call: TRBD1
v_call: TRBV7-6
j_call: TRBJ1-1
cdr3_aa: CASSLVQGAGEAFF

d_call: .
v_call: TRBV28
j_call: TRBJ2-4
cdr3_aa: CASSFGGVLAKNIQYF

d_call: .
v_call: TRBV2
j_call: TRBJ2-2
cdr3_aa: CASIRGLTGELFF

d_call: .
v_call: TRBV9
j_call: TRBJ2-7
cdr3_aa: CASSVRPAYEQYF

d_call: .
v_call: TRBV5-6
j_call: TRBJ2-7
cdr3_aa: CASSLAWAAESYEQYF

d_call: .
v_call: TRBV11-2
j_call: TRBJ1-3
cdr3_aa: CASSPVLLPGNTIYF

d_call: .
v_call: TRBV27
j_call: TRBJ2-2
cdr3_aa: CASSFRINTGELFF

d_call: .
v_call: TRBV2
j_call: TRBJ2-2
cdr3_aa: CASSEIMNTGELFF

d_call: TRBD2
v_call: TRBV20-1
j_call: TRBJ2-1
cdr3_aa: CSARVIPGLVILQYEQFF

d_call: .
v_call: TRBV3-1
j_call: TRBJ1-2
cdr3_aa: CASSQVGKGGYTF

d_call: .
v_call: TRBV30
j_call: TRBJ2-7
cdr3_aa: CALQCEQYF

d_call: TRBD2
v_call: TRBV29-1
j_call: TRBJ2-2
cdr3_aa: CSVELAGGPGGELFF